This T cell receptor beta chain comes out of a study of OX40 agonist ivuxolimab in advanced cancers. General study points: The study observed clonal expansion of CD4+ and CD8+ blood T cells by week 6 at 0.1 to 3.0 mg/kg.

Per the germline V gene, CDR1 is MDHEN and CDR2 is SYDVKM. There are 15 residues in the CDR3. V lost 6 bases, J lost 4 bases, and 7 bases stayed unmatched. Clones were sequenced by immunoSEQ multiplex PCR, and TCRdb holds only the in-frame ones, with some missing. This sample has tens of thousands of clones; approximately 83% occur once, and the top ten carry roughly 12%. About this clone: What it recognizes is unknown. This CDR3 is also generated by other DNA sequences in the sample.

This clonotype was sampled from an adult with an advanced solid tumor such as melanoma, head and neck, liver or kidney cancer. This chain joins TRBV28 and TRBJ1-3, with 9 bases matching TRBD1. The sequenced sample was CD4+ or CD8+ T cells sorted from blood, obtained in a trial of the OX40 agonist ivuxolimab. CDR3 in amino acids: CASSPDRGAGNTIYF. In DNA form, the CDR3 reads TGTGCCAGCAGCCCGGACAGGGGTGCCGGAAACACCATATATTTT.